This TCR beta chain originates from a study of T cells in Graves' hyperthyroidism and ophthalmopathy. This clonotype was observed many times. The CDR3 sequence is 14 residues long. With 5 bases removed from V and 5 bases from J, the gap between germline ends came to 15 bases. Germline lookup yields CDR1 SGHVS and CDR2 FNYEAQ. RNA transcripts gave rise to amplified TCR beta CDR3 regions. TCR CDR3 underwent first-round RT-PCR with the HTBI primer set. TCRdb reprocessed the multiplex PCR reads with MiXCR, giving one entry per CDR3 protein. Of 550,000 to 700,000 distinct CDR3 sequences in the sample, about 15% were seen once.

Sequenced input: blood. This rearrangement joins TRBV7-6 to TRBJ1-1; D may be TRBD1 (5 bases). This receptor was identified in a woman in her 40s with Graves' ophthalmopathy. The CDR3 loop reads CASSLHTGLTEAFF. For the CDR3, the DNA is TGTGCCAGCAGCCTTCATACGGGGCTTACTGAAGCTTTCTTT.